This entry describes one TCR beta chain. Repertoires were generated with immunoSEQ multiplex PCR, while TCRdb's copy carries only in-frame clones and drops some. The sample lists 4,000 to 5,500 clones; just over 70% were seen once. These data come from a study of immune cell composition in non-small cell lung cancer. V dropped 5 bases and J dropped 10 bases, with 13 bases sitting between them. This CDR3 has 12 amino acids. Germline CDR1 PRHDT, CDR2 FYEKMQ (reference sequence). The source is a human donor with non-small cell lung cancer. Input material: lung tumor tissue. The chain couples TRBV13 to TRBJ2-3; the D gene is possibly TRBD1 (5 bases). The CDR3 sequence: CASSVQTAAQYF. The CDR3 DNA follows: TGTGCCAGCAGCGTCCAGACAGCTGCGCAGTATTTT.